Below are 21 T cell receptor beta chains sequenced from a single sample in a study of beta chain features in type 1 diabetes. What was sequenced were expressed TCRB transcripts, since all of the isolated RNA had been reverse transcribed. Assay: immunoSEQ multiplex PCR; the TCRdb copy retains only in-frame clones and omits some. This sample carries hundreds of thousands of clones, 17% of them seen once, and the ten largest clones take 0.023%. The sequenced sample was naive CD4+ T cells from blood. The receptors come from a woman aged 18-29 years in good health.

This clone was counted a few times. The V gene is TRBV7-9, the J gene TRBJ2-6, with D possibly matching TRBD2 (6 bases). Per germline, CDR1 SEHNR and CDR2 FQNEAQ (reference sequence). V lost 5 bases and J 0 bases, leaving 11 bases between the germline ends. This CDR3 has 16 amino acids. The CDR3 DNA reads as TGTGCCAGCAGCCCGTGGCGGGACTCTGGGGCCAACGTCCTGACTTTC. Translated: CASSPWRDSGANVLTF.

This sequence joins TRBV6-6 and TRBJ1-2; D perhaps matches TRBD1 (5 bases). The germline V gene encodes CDR1 MNHNY and CDR2 SVGAGI (reference sequence). V was pared by 7 bases and J by 5 bases, with 20 bases between. The CDR3 has 15 residues. The CDR3 reads CASTPRMGQQYGYTF. DNA for the CDR3: TGTGCCAGCACCCCTAGAATGGGGCAGCAGTATGGCTACACCTTC.

This clone was detected a few times. Other DNA sequences of this sample code for an identical CDR3. CDR3 nucleotides: TGTGCCAGCAGCCGGAGCACAGGGACCTATGGCTACACCTTC. It yields the protein CASSRSTGTYGYTF. The rearrangement joins TRBV6-6 to TRBJ1-2; D possibly corresponds to TRBD1 (6 bases). V was shortened by 6 bases and J by 4 bases, with 15 bases between the two germline ends. In germline, CDR1 is MNHNY, CDR2 SVGAGI (reference sequence). This CDR3 comprises 14 residues.

This clone has a handful of counts. V and J are TRBV7-8 and TRBJ1-2; D is undetermined. V was pared by 5 bases and J by 3 bases, with 16 bases between. The CDR3 contains 15 residues. CDR1 is SGHVS, CDR2 FQNEAQ, per germline. CDR3 sequence: CASSPLAGTYYGYTF. CDR3 nucleotide sequence: TGTGCCAGCAGCCCCTTGGCTGGAACCTACTATGGCTACACCTTC. Drawing the rest from reference TRBV7-8 and TRBJ1-2, the complete variable domain is GAGVSQSPRYKVAKRGQDVALRCDPISGHVSLFWYQQALGQGPEFLTYFQNEAQLDKSGLPSDRFFAERPEGSVSTLKIQRTQQEDSAVYLCASSPLAGTYYGYTFGSGTRLTVV.

V and J are TRBV18 and TRBJ2-4; D is perhaps TRBD1 or TRBD2 (5 bases each). The CDR3 covers 13 residues. V was cut by 3 bases and J by 8 bases, with 11 bases left in between. The germline V gene encodes CDR1 KGHSH and CDR2 LQKENI. The CDR3 region is CASSPGTQDIQYF. The CDR3 DNA sequence: TGTGCCAGCTCACCCGGGACCCAGGACATTCAGTACTTC.

The sample holds a few counts of this clone. Other nucleotide sequences in the sample specify the same CDR3. CDR3: CASSLGSYNEQFF. The DNA of the CDR3 is TGTGCCAGCAGCTTAGGCAGCTACAATGAGCAGTTCTTC. The chain has TRBV11-3 and TRBJ2-1; D call uncertain. Germline-derived CDR1 and CDR2 are SGHNT and YENEEA. The germline V and J ends were trimmed by 1 base and 3 bases, with 4 bases remaining between them. This CDR3 has 13 residues.

This clone was detected a few times. This sequence joins TRBV4-3 and TRBJ1-1; weak D call: TRBD1 (5 bases). There are 16 residues in the CDR3. V lost 0 bases and J lost 2, with 13 bases in between. Germline values: CDR1 LGHNA, CDR2 YSLEER. The CDR3 region has the DNA TGCGCCAGCAGCCAAGAGAGCGGGACGCAAAACACTGAAGCTTTCTTT. Translated: CASSQESGTQNTEAFF.

This clone was seen only a few times. The chain has TRBV28 and TRBJ1-2; TRBD1 aligns across 9 bases. From germline, CDR1 is MDHEN and CDR2 SYDVKM. The CDR3 extends over 11 amino acids. The junction had 6 bases not matched to a gene; V was cut back by 5 bases and J by 14 bases. The CDR3 region is CASSPGTGFTF. CDR3 coding DNA: TGTGCCAGCAGTCCCGGGACAGGGTTTACCTTC.

The rearrangement joins TRBV10-3 to TRBJ2-3; D is possibly TRBD2 (6 bases). Trimming took 3 bases from V and 5 from J, leaving 15 bases between them. Germline V CDR1 and CDR2: ENHRY, SYGVKD. The CDR3 has 15 amino acids. CDR3 DNA sequence: TGTGCCATCAGTGACTCCTCGGGGGACCAAGATACGCAGTATTTT. Translation: CAISDSSGDQDTQYF.

This rearrangement joins TRBV18 to TRBJ1-4, with a tentative D call TRBD1 (5 bases). The V gene lost 6 bases and the J gene lost 5 bases, with 16 bases spanning the gap. CDR1 is KGHSH, CDR2 LQKENI, per germline. The CDR3 consists of 15 residues. CDR3 sequence: CASSPTRQSNEKLFF. In DNA, the CDR3 is TGTGCCAGCTCCCCCACCCGACAGAGCAATGAAAAACTGTTTTTT.

The rearrangement uses TRBV7-3 and TRBJ2-3; 12 bases fit TRBD2. V was pared by 4 bases and J by 5 bases, with 4 bases of the junction left unmatched. The germline V gene encodes CDR1 SGHTA and CDR2 FQGTGA. The CDR3 totals 15 residues. The CDR3 reads CASSSTSGRRDTQYF. Written as DNA, the CDR3 is TGTGCCAGCAGCTCGACTAGCGGGAGAAGAGATACGCAGTATTTT.

This clone was counted only a few times. This chain connects TRBV7-9 to TRBJ2-7; 7 bases are shared with TRBD1. The length of the CDR3 is 15 residues. Germline V gene lookup returns CDR1 SEHNR and CDR2 FQNEAQ (reference sequence). The junction had 7 bases not matched to a gene; V was cut back by 4 bases and J by 1 base. The CDR3 loop reads CASSSHRGASYEQYF. CDR3 DNA: TGTGCCAGCAGCTCCCACAGGGGAGCGTCCTACGAGCAGTACTTC.

A note on this clone: The junction differs from germline at one of its ends, possibly a read error. This chain joins TRBV4-1 and TRBJ2-1; D remains unclear. The CDR3 consists of 13 residues. Germline V gene data show CDR1 as MGHRA and CDR2 as YSYEKL. CDR3 DNA sequence: TGCGCCAGCAGCCAAGAACCTGGTATCTGGCTTATCTTC. It specifies CASSQEPGIWLIF.

In this sample, this clone turned up a few times. One junction end disagrees with the germline gene, perhaps due to a read error. J is TRBJ1-5 and V is TRBV7-9; a weak D match, TRBD1 (6 bases). Per the germline V gene, CDR1 is SEHNR and CDR2 is FQNEAQ (reference sequence). The CDR3 is 17 amino acids. The CDR3 reads CASSLGFGQGNNQPQHF. Written as DNA, the CDR3 is TGTGCCAGCAGCTTAGGGTTTGGGCAGGGGAACAATCAACCCCAGCATTTT.

This chain links TRBV5-1 with TRBJ2-3; 8 bases match TRBD2. From germline, CDR1 is SGHRS and CDR2 YFSETQ. The CDR3 extends over 16 amino acids. With V trimmed by 4 bases and J by 3 bases, 10 bases remained unmatched. As DNA, the CDR3 is TGCGCCAGCAGCACGGCGGGAGGTAGAGGGACAGATACGCAGTATTTT. Translation: CASSTAGGRGTDTQYF.

The sample holds a few counts of this clone. The chain has TRBV6-1 and TRBJ2-2, with 13 bases matching TRBD2. The CDR3 sequence is 14 residues long. CDR1 and CDR2 (germline): MNHNS, SASEGT. After removal of 6 bases from V and 7 bases from J, the junction contained 2 bases not matched to a gene. The CDR3 loop is CASRTSGRYGELFF. CDR3 in DNA: TGTGCCAGCAGGACTAGCGGGAGGTACGGGGAGCTGTTTTTT.

The rearrangement links TRBV5-1 to TRBJ2-5, with 7 bases matching TRBD1. The J call is in doubt because the DNA end fits TRBJ2-7 better. Germline CDR1 reads SGHRS; CDR2 reads YFSETQ. This CDR3 spans 14 amino acids. The CDR3 spells CASSNGDRAHEQYF. The CDR3 DNA sequence: TGCGCCAGCAGCAACGGAGACAGGGCACACGAGCAGTACTTC.

This clone showed up just a few times. The chain employs TRBV27 and TRBJ2-3; 15 nucleotides line up with TRBD2. This CDR3 has 19 amino acids. V was clipped by 3 bases and J by 2 bases; unmatched bases: 9. Germline V gene data show CDR1 as MNHEY and CDR2 as SMNVEV (reference sequence). The CDR3: CASSFHGLAGGPYTDTQYF. CDR3 DNA: TGTGCCAGCAGTTTCCACGGACTAGCGGGAGGGCCTTACACAGATACGCAGTATTTT.

This clone was picked up a small number of times. The chain has TRBV28 and TRBJ2-7, with D perhaps TRBD2 (5 bases). CDR1 is MDHEN and CDR2 is SYDVKM in the germline V gene. V was pared by 4 bases and J by 5 bases, with 18 bases between. The CDR3 consists of 15 residues. The CDR3, as DNA: TGTGCCAGCAGTTACACTAGGGCCGGGATTGACGAGCAGTACTTC. This translates into CASSYTRAGIDEQYF.

V gene TRBV28 combines with J gene TRBJ2-5, with a weak D call TRBD1 (6 bases). The CDR3 is 14 residues long. Per germline, CDR1 MDHEN and CDR2 SYDVKM. V dropped 2 bases and J dropped 4 bases, with 11 bases sitting between them. CDR3 residues: CASSLRAGAETQYF. As DNA, the CDR3 is TGTGCCAGCAGTTTACGGGCAGGGGCAGAGACCCAGTACTTC.

The V gene is TRBV28, the J gene TRBJ2-3; 7 positions agree with TRBD2. Per germline, CDR1 MDHEN and CDR2 SYDVKM. V was pared by 11 bases and J by 3 bases, with 11 bases of the junction left unmatched. The CDR3 has 14 residues. The CDR3 reads CAASGGVWTDTQYF. Here the CDR3 DNA reads TGTGCCGCTTCTGGGGGGGTATGGACAGATACGCAGTATTTT.